A selection of T cell receptor beta chains follows, all from one sample in a study of human T cells and chemical hapten exposure. TCRdb re-called the RACE reads through MiXCR, storing one row per CDR3 protein. Among approximately 340,000 distinct CDR3 sequences listed, around 7% were seen once. The sample was whole blood, taken in connection with sensitization to the hapten diphenylcyclopropenone (DPC). These receptors all come from a young woman with alopecia areata. Some clones in this sample may be carry-over from other donors' samples. CDR3s include the opening cysteine and the closing phenylalanine or tryptophan. D genes are given only for firm matches. Rows may omit the clone size; those that give it use once, few, many or a size class.

many	TRBV29-1	-	TRBJ2-3	CSVPRRLTDTQYF	TGCAGCGTTCCCAGACGACTCACAGATACGCAGTATTTT
many	TRBV12-3/TRBV12-4	-	TRBJ2-3	CASSNLANTQYF	TGTGCCAGCAGCAATCTAGCAAATACGCAGTATTTT
many	TRBV5-6	TRBD1	TRBJ1-6	CASSRRTGGGSPLHF	TGTGCCAGCAGCCGCCGGACAGGGGGCGGTTCACCCCTCCACTTT
-	TRBV6-6	TRBD1	TRBJ1-5	CASSYSKFPGQNYQPQHF	TGTGCCAGCAGTTACTCCAAGTTTCCGGGACAGAATTATCAGCCCCAGCATTTT
many	TRBV9	-	TRBJ2-3	CASSTRPTDTQYF	TGTGCCAGCAGCACGAGGCCCACAGATACGCAGTATTTT
many	TRBV3-1	TRBD2	TRBJ2-5	CASSQAPGLGPQYF	TGTGCCAGCAGCCAAGCCCCGGGACTAGGACCCCAGTACTTC
few	TRBV7-9	-	TRBJ2-7	CASSETPQGTPYEQYF	TGTGCCAGCAGCGAGACTCCGCAGGGGACCCCCTACGAGCAGTACTTC
few	TRBV12-5	-	TRBJ1-1	CASGLVGTEAFF	TGTGCTAGTGGTTTGGTGGGGACTGAAGCTTTCTTT
many	TRBV28	TRBD1	TRBJ2-7	CASTLGTGGGYEQYF	TGTGCCAGCACCCTCGGGACAGGGGGAGGCTACGAGCAGTACTTC
many	TRBV7-2	TRBD1	TRBJ1-4	CASSLTQGGEKLFF	TGTGCCAGCAGCTTAACGCAGGGGGGTGAAAAACTGTTTTTT
many	TRBV28	TRBD1	TRBJ2-7	CASSLSSFRGSSYEQYF	TGTGCCAGCAGTTTATCATCATTCAGGGGGAGCTCCTACGAGCAGTACTTC
few	TRBV4-3	-	TRBJ2-1	CASSQEPHGQGEDEQFF	TGCGCCAGCAGCCAAGAGCCCCATGGCCAGGGCGAGGATGAGCAGTTCTTC
few	TRBV12-3/TRBV12-4	-	TRBJ1-2	CASSPWHDGYTF	TGTGCCAGCAGCCCTTGGCACGATGGCTACACCTTC
-	TRBV7-2	-	TRBJ1-5	CASSFYQGGNQPQHF	TGTGCCAGCAGCTTCTATCAGGGCGGGAATCAGCCCCAGCATTTT
few	TRBV10-3	-	TRBJ1-4	CAISDLTPYEKLFF	TGTGCCATCAGTGATTTGACCCCCTATGAAAAACTGTTTTTT
-	TRBV7-9	TRBD1	TRBJ1-1	CASSKTGDRGDFF	TGTGCCAGCAGCAAGACAGGGGACCGGGGTGATTTCTTT
few	TRBV6-6	-	TRBJ1-1	CASSQDIGQSNTEAFF	TGTGCCAGCAGCCAGGACATTGGGCAGTCGAACACTGAAGCTTTCTTT
many	TRBV3-1	-	TRBJ1-4	CASSQGVWREKLFF	TGTGCCAGCAGCCAAGGCGTATGGCGGGAAAAACTGTTTTTT
many	TRBV5-1	-	TRBJ2-1	CASSRDLSYNEQFF	TGCGCCAGCAGCCGGGACTTATCCTACAATGAGCAGTTCTTC
few	TRBV28	TRBD1	TRBJ2-7	CASSFPPWTGGYEQYF	TGTGCCAGCAGTTTCCCACCATGGACAGGGGGGTACGAGCAGTACTTC
few	TRBV7-2	TRBD2	TRBJ2-5	CASNSYSGGQETQYF	TGTGCCAGCAACAGCTACAGCGGGGGGCAAGAGACCCAGTACTTC
few	TRBV4-3	-	TRBJ1-2	CASSQGVRAGGYTF	TGCGCCAGCAGCCAAGGTGTCCGGGCTGGCGGCTACACCTTC
many	TRBV7-6	-	TRBJ2-3	CASTSPGTDTQYF	TGTGCCAGCACCTCCCCGGGCACAGATACGCAGTATTTT
-	TRBV12-3/TRBV12-4	-	TRBJ2-7	CASSLALQINPYEQYF	TGTGCCAGCAGTTTAGCGCTACAGATAAATCCCTACGAGCAGTACTTC